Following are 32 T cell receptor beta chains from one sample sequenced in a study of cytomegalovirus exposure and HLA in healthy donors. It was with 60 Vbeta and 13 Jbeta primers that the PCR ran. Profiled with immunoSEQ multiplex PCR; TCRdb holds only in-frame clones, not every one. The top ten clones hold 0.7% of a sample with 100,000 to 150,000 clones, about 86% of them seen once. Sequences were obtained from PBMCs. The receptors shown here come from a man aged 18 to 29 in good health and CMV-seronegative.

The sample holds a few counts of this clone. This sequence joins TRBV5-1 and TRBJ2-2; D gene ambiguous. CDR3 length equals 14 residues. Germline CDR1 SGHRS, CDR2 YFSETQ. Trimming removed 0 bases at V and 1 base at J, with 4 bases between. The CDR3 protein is CASSLDMNTGELFF. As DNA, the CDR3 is TGCGCCAGCAGCTTGGACATGAACACCGGGGAGCTGTTTTTT.

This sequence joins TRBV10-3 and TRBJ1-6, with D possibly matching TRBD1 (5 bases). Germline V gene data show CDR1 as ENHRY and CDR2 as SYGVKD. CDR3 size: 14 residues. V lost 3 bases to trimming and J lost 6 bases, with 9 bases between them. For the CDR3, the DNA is TGTGCCATCAGTGAATTGACAGCTAATTCACCCCTCCACTTT. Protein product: CAISELTANSPLHF.

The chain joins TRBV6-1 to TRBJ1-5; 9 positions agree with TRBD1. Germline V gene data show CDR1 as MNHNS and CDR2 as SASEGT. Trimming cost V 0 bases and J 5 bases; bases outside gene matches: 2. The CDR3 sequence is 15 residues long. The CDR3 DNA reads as TGTGCCAGCAGTGAAGCTGGGACAGGGTATCAGCCCCAGCATTTT. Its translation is CASSEAGTGYQPQHF.

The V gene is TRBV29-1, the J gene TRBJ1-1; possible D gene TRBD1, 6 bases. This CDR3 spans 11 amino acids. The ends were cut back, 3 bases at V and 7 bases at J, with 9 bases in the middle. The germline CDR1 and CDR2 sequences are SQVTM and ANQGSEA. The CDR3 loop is CSVEWGLEAFF. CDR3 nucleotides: TGCAGCGTTGAGTGGGGGCTTGAAGCTTTCTTT.

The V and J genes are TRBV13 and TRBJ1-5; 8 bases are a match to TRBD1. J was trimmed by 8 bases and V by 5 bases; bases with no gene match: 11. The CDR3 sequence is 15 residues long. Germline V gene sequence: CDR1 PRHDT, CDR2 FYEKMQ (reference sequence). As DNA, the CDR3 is TGTGCCAGCAGCGTCGGACAGGGTATAATGGAGCCCCAGCATTTT. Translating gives CASSVGQGIMEPQHF.

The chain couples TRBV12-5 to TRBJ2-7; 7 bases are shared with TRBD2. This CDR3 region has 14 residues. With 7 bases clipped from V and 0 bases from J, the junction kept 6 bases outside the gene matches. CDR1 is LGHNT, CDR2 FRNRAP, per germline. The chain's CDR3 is CASAPSGSSYEQYF. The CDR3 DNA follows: TGTGCTAGTGCTCCTAGCGGTAGCTCCTACGAGCAGTACTTC. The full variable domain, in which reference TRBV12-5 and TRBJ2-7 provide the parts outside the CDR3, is DARVTQTPRHKVTEMGQEVTMRCQPILGHNTVFWYRQTMMQGLELLAYFRNRAPLDDSGMPKDRFSAEMPDATLATLKIQPSEPRDSAVYFCASAPSGSSYEQYFGPGTRLTVT.

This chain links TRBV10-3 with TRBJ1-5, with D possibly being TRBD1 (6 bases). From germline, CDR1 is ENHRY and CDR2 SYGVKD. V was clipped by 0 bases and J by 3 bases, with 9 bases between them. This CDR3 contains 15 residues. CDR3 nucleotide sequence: TGTGCCATCAGTGAGTCATCAGGGGTCAATCAGCCCCAGCATTTT. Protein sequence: CAISESSGVNQPQHF.

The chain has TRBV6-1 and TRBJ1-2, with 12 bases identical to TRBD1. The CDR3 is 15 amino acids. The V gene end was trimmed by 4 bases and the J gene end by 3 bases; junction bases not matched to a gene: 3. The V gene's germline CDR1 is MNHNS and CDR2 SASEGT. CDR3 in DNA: TGTGCCAGCAGTGGGGGGACAGGGGGCGACTATGGCTACACCTTC. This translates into CASSGGTGGDYGYTF.

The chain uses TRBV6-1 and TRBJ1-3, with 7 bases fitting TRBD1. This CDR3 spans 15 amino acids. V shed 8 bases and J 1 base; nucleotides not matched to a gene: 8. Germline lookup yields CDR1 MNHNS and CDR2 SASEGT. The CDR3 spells CASGRQGVSGNTIYF. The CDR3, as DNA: TGTGCCAGCGGAAGACAGGGTGTTTCTGGAAACACCATATATTTT.

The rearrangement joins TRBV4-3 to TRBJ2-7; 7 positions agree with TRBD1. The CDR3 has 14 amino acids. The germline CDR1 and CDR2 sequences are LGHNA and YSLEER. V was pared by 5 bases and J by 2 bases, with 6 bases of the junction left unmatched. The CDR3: CASSTRQGPYEQYF. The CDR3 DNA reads TGCGCCAGCAGCACCCGACAGGGTCCCTACGAGCAGTACTTC.

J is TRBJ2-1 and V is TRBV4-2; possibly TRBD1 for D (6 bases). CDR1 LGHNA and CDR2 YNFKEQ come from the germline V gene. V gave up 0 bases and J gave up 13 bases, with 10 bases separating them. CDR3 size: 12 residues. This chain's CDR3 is CASSQEGGKQFF. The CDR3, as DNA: TGTGCCAGCAGCCAAGAAGGGGGAAAACAGTTCTTC.

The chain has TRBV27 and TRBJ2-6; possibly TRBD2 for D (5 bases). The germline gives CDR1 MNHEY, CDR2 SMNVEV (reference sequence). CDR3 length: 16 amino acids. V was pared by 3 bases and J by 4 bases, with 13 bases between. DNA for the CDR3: TGTGCCAGCAGTTTCCGGACTCGAGCAGGGGCCAACGTCCTGACTTTC. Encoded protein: CASSFRTRAGANVLTF.

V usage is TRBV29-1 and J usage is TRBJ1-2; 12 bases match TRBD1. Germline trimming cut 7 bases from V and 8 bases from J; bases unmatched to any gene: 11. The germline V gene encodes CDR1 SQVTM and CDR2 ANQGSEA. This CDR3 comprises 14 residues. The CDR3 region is CSGVGQGAVGGYTF. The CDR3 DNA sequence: TGCAGCGGGGTGGGACAGGGGGCGGTTGGAGGCTACACCTTC. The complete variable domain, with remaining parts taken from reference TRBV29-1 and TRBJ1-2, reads SAVISQKPSRDICQRGTSLTIQCQVDSQVTMMFWYRQQPGQSLTLIATANQGSEATYESGFVIDKFPISRPNLTFSTLTVSNMSPEDSSIYLCSGVGQGAVGGYTFGSGTRLTVV.

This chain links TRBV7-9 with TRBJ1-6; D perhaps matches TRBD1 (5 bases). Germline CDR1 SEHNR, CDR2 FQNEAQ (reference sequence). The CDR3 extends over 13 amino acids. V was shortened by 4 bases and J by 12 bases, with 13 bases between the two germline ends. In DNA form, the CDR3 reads TGTGCCAGCAGCTCAAGGAATAGGGGACCCCTCCACTTT. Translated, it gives CASSSRNRGPLHF.

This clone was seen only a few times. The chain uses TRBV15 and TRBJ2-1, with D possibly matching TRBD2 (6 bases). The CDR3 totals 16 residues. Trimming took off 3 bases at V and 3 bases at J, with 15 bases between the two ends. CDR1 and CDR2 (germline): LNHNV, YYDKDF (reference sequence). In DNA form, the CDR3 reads TGTGCCACCAGCAGTGCCCCTAGCGACCGCTACAATGAGCAGTTCTTC. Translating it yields CATSSAPSDRYNEQFF.

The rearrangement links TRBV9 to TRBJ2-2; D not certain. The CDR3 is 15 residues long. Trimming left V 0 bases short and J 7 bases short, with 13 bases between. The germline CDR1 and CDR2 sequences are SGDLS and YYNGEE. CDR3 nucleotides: TGTGCCAGCAGCGTAGTGGATACAGAGCACGGGGAGCTGTTTTTT. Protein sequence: CASSVVDTEHGELFF.

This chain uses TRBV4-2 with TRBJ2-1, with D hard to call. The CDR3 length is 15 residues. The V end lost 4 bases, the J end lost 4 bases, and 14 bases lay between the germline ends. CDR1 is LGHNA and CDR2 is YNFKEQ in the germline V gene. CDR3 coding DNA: TGTGCCAGCAGCCCTATAACCGTCCAATACAATGAGCAGTTCTTC. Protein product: CASSPITVQYNEQFF.

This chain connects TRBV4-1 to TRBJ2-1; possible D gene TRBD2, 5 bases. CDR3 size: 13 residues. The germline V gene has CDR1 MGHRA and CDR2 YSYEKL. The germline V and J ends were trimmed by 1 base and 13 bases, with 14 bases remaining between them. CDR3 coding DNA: TGCGCCAGCAGCCAAGGGTATTGGACTGAACAGTTCTTC. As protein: CASSQGYWTEQFF.

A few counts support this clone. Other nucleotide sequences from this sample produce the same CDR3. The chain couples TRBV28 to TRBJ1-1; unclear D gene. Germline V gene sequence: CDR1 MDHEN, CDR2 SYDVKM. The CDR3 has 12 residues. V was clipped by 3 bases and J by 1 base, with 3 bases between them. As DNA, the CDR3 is TGTGCCAGCAGTTTTCAGAACACTGAAGCTTTCTTT. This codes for CASSFQNTEAFF.

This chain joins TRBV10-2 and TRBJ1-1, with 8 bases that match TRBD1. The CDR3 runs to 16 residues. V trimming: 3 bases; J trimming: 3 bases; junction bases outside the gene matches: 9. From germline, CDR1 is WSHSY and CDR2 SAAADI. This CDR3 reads CASSDRQGYLDTEAFF. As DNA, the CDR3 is TGCGCCAGCAGTGATAGACAGGGGTACCTGGACACTGAAGCTTTCTTT.

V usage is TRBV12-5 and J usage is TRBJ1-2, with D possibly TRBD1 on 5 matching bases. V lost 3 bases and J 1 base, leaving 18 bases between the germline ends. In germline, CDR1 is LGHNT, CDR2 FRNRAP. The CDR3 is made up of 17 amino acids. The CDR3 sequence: CASGFLPTRGVNYGYTF. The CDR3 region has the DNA TGTGCTAGTGGTTTTCTTCCGACGCGGGGGGTTAACTATGGCTACACCTTC.

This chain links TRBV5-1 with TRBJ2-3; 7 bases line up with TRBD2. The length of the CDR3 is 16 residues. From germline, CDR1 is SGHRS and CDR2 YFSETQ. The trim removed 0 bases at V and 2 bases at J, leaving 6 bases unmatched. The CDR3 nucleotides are TGCGCCAGCAGCTTGGAGGCTAGCGGATACACAGATACGCAGTATTTT. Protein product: CASSLEASGYTDTQYF.

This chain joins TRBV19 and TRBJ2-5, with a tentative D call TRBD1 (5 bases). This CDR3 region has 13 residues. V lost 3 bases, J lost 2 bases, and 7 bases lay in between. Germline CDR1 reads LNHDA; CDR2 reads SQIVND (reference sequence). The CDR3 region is CASSMNRQETQYF. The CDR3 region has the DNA TGTGCCAGTAGTATGAACAGGCAAGAGACCCAGTACTTC. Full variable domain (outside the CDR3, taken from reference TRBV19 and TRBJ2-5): DGGITQSPKYLFRKEGQNVTLSCEQNLNHDAMYWYRQDPGQGLRLIYYSQIVNDFQKGDIAEGYSVSREKKESFPLTVTSAQKNPTAFYLCASSMNRQETQYFGPGTRLLVL.

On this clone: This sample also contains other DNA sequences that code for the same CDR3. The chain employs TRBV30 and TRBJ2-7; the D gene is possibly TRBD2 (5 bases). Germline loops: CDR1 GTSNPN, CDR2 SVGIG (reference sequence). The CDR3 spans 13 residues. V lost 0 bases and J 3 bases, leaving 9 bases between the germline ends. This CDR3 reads CAWSVSGNYEQYF. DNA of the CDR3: TGTGCCTGGAGTGTTTCCGGGAACTACGAGCAGTACTTC. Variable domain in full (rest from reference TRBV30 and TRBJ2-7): SQTIHQWPATLVQPVGSPLSLECTVEGTSNPNLYWYRQAAGRGLQLLFYSVGIGQISSEVPQNLSASRPQDRQFILSSKKLLLSDSGFYLCAWSVSGNYEQYFGPGTRLTVT.

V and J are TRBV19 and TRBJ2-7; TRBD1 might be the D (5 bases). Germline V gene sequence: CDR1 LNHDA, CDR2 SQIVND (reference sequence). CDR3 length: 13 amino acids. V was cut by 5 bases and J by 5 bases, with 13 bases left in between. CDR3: CASSSLPRDEQYF. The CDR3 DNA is TGTGCCAGTAGTTCCCTCCCCAGGGACGAGCAGTACTTC. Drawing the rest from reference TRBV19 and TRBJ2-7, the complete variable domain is DGGITQSPKYLFRKEGQNVTLSCEQNLNHDAMYWYRQDPGQGLRLIYYSQIVNDFQKGDIAEGYSVSREKKESFPLTVTSAQKNPTAFYLCASSSLPRDEQYFGPGTRLTVT.

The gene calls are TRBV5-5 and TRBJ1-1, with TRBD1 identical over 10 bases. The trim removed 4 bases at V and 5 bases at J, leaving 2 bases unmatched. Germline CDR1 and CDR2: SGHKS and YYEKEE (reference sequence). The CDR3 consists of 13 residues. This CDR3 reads CASSQGQGTEAFF. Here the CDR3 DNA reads TGTGCCAGCAGCCAGGGACAGGGGACTGAAGCTTTCTTT.

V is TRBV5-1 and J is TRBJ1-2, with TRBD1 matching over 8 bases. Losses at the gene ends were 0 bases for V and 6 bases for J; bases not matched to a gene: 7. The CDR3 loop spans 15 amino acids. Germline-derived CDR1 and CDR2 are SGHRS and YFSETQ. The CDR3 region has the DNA TGCGCCAGCAGCTTGGCCCTGGACAGGGTAAATGGCTACACCTTC. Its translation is CASSLALDRVNGYTF. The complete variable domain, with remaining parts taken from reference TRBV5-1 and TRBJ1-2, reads KAGVTQTPRYLIKTRGQQVTLSCSPISGHRSVSWYQQTPGQGLQFLFEYFSETQRNKGNFPGRFSGRQFSNSRSEMNVSTLELGDSALYLCASSLALDRVNGYTFGSGTRLTVV.

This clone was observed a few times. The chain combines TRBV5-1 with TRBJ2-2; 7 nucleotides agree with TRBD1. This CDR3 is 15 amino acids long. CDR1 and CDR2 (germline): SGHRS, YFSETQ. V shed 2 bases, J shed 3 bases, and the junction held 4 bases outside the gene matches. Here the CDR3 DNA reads TGCGCCAGCAGCTTACCAGGGGGTTACACCGGGGAGCTGTTTTTT. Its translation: CASSLPGGYTGELFF.

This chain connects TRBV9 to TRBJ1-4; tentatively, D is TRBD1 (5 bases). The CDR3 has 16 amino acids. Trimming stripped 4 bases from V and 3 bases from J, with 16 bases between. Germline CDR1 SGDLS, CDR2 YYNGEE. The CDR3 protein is CASSQDLMGPNEKLFF. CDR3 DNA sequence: TGTGCCAGCAGCCAAGATTTGATGGGGCCTAATGAAAAACTGTTTTTT. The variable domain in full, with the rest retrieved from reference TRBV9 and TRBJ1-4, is DSGVTQTPKHLITATGQRVTLRCSPRSGDLSVYWYQQSLDQGLQFLIQYYNGEERAKGNILERFSAQQFPDLHSELNLSSLELGDSALYFCASSQDLMGPNEKLFFGSGTQLSVL.

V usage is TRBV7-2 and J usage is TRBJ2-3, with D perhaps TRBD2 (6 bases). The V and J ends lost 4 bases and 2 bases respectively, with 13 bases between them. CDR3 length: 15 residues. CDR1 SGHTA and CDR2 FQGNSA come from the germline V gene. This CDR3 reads CASSSYSSATDTQYF. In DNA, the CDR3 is TGTGCCAGCAGCTCGTACTCTAGCGCCACAGATACGCAGTATTTT.

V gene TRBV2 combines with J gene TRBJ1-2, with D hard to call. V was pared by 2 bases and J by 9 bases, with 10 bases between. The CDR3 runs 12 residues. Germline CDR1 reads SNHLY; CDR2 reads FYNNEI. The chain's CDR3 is CASSETPRSYTF. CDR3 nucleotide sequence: TGTGCCAGCAGTGAAACACCCAGGAGCTACACCTTC. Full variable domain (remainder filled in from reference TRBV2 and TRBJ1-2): EPEVTQTPSHQVTQMGQEVILRCVPISNHLYFYWYRQILGQKVEFLVSFYNNEISEKSEIFDDQFSVERPDGSNFTLKIRSTKLEDSAMYFCASSETPRSYTFGSGTRLTVV.

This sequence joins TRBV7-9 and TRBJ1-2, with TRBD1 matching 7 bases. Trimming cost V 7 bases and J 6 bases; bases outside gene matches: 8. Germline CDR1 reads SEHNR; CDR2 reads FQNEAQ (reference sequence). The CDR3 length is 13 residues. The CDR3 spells CASNPERGHGYTF. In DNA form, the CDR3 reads TGTGCCAGCAACCCCGAGAGGGGGCATGGCTACACCTTC.